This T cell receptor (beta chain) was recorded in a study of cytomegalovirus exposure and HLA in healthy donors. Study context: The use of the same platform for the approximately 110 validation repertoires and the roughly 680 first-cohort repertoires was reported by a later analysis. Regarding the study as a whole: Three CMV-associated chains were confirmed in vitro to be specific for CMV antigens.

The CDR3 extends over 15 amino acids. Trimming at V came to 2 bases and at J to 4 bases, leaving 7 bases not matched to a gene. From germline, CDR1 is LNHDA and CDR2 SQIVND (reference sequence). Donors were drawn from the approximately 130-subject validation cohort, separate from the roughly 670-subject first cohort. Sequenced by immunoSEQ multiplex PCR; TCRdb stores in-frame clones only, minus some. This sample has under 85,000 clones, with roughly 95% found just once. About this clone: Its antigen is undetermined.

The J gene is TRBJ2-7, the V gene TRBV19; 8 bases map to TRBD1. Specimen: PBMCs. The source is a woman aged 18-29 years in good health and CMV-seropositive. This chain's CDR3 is CASSISTGALYEQYF. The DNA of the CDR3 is TGTGCCAGTAGTATATCGACAGGGGCCCTATACGAGCAGTACTTC.